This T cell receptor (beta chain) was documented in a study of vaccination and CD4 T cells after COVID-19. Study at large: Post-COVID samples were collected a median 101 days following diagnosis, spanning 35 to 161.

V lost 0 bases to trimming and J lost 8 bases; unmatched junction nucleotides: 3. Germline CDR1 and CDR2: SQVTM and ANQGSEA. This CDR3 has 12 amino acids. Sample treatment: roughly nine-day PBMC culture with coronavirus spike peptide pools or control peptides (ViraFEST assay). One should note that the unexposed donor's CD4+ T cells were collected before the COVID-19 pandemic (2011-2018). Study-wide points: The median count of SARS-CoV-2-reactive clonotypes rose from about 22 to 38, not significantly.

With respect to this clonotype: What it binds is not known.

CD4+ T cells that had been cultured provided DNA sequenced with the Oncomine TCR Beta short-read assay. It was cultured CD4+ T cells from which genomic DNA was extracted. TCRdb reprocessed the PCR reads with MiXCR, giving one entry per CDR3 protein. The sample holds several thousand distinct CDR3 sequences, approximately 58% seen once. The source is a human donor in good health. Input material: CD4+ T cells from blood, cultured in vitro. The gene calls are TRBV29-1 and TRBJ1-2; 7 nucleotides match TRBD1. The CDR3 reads CSVEEGGGGYTF. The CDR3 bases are TGCAGCGTTGAAGAAGGGGGCGGAGGCTACACCTTC.